The clone carrying this TCR beta chain turned up a few times. Its antigen is unknown. The junction and the germline gene differ at one end; a read error may be behind it. This CDR3 comprises 14 residues. This sample is drawn from a study of T cells in Graves' hyperthyroidism and ophthalmopathy. Whole-study context: Blood from the periphery was taken at initial diagnosis, before any treatment. Study results and caveats: Blood also showed most of the thyroid clonotypes that were expanded above 0.001.

Amplification of TCR beta CDR3 regions used RNA as the template. Carried out on the TCR CDR3, a first-round RT-PCR used the HTBI primer set. TCRdb reprocessed the multiplex PCR reads via MiXCR and lists one record per CDR3 protein. The sample has fewer than 700,000 distinct CDR3 sequences, roughly a sixth seen once; the top ten hold roughly 15%. Source material: blood. The sequence was obtained from a woman aged 18-29 years with Graves' ophthalmopathy. The J gene is TRBJ2-2, the V gene TRBV12-3 or TRBV12-4; 10 bases align to TRBD2. The CDR3 protein is CASSVAGGTGELFF. CDR3 DNA: TGTGCCAGCAGTGTAGCGGGAGGCACCGGGGAGCTGTTTTTT.